Listed here are 26 T cell receptor beta chains from one sample, sequenced in a study of early stage breast cancer tumors. Sequenced by immunoSEQ multiplex PCR; TCRdb stores in-frame clones only, minus some. The table lists tens of thousands of clones, 70% to 80% of them singletons. Sequencing used blood. All receptors derive from a person aged 60 to 70 with breast cancer.

This chain uses TRBV5-6 with TRBJ1-2; D not certain. This CDR3 is built from 15 residues. Trimming stripped 1 base from V and 3 bases from J, with 13 bases between. The germline gives CDR1 SGHDT, CDR2 YYEEEE. CDR3 in DNA: TGTGCCAGCAGCTTGATAGGGTTTGAGGACTATGGCTACACCTTC. Its protein is CASSLIGFEDYGYTF. Combining the CDR3 with reference TRBV5-6 and TRBJ1-2 gives the whole variable domain DAGVTQSPTHLIKTRGQQVTLRCSPKSGHDTVSWYQQALGQGPQFIFQYYEEEERQRGNFPDRFSGHQFPNYSSELNVNALLLGDSALYLCASSLIGFEDYGYTFGSGTRLTVV.

The chain joins TRBV2 to TRBJ1-2; D is uncertain. This CDR3 contains 13 residues. Deletions cut 7 bases from V and 8 bases from J, with 17 bases between. Germline V gene sequence: CDR1 SNHLY, CDR2 FYNNEI. CDR3 coding DNA: TGTGCCAGCAAGGCTCGCCCGGCGGGGGGCTACACCTTC. Translating it yields CASKARPAGGYTF.

The chain joins TRBV7-2 to TRBJ2-1, with D perhaps TRBD2 (7 bases). Trimming removed 5 bases at V and 4 bases at J, with 21 bases between. From germline, CDR1 is SGHTA and CDR2 FQGNSA. This CDR3 contains 17 residues. CDR3 coding DNA: TGTGCCAGCAGCATCTACTCTCGGGGGGCGGAATACAATGAGCAGTTCTTC. It translates to CASSIYSRGAEYNEQFF.

The CDR3 protein is CASSLGTVSNQPQHF. CDR3 in DNA: TGTGCCAGCAGTTTAGGGACAGTTAGCAATCAGCCCCAGCATTTT. The V call is TRBV28, the J call TRBJ1-5; 7 bases match TRBD1. Germline assignment: CDR1 MDHEN and CDR2 SYDVKM. V shed 2 bases and J 0 bases; nucleotides not matched to a gene: 1. The CDR3 spans 15 residues.

The gene calls are TRBV30 and TRBJ1-2, with 7 nucleotides matching TRBD1. The CDR3 is 15 residues long. Germline assignment: CDR1 GTSNPN and CDR2 SVGIG (reference sequence). Trimming removed 6 bases from V and 1 base from J; junction bases left unmatched: 11. CDR3 region: CACPAKDRVNYGYTF. The CDR3 region has the DNA TGTGCCTGCCCAGCAAAAGACAGGGTTAACTATGGCTACACCTTC.

The chain combines TRBV7-3 with TRBJ2-3; TRBD2 is a possible D gene (5 bases). The V gene's germline CDR1 is SGHTA and CDR2 FQGTGA. The CDR3 spans 14 residues. Trimming cost V 3 bases and J 6 bases, with 13 bases left between them. The CDR3 reads CASSFGEGFDTQYF. The CDR3 nucleotides are TGTGCCAGCAGCTTCGGAGAGGGTTTTGATACGCAGTATTTT.

This clone has more than one count but fewer than ten. The chain employs TRBV2 and TRBJ1-1; a possible D gene is TRBD1 (6 bases). V was pared by 2 bases and J by 8 bases, with 12 bases between. This CDR3 has 13 amino acids. The germline V gene encodes CDR1 SNHLY and CDR2 FYNNEI. CDR3 sequence: CASSEMGRGEAFF. Written as DNA, the CDR3 is TGTGCCAGCAGTGAAATGGGCAGGGGCGAAGCTTTCTTT.

This clone was seen a few times. The chain is built from TRBV4-1 and TRBJ2-2, with D unclear. V lost 1 base to trimming and J lost 0 bases, with 9 bases between them. CDR3 length: 16 residues. Germline CDR1 MGHRA, CDR2 YSYEKL. The CDR3 bases are TGCGCCAGCAGCCAAGTGAGGCTCACGAACACCGGGGAGCTGTTTTTT. This translates into CASSQVRLTNTGELFF.

Only one count was recorded for this clone. V and J are TRBV5-6 and TRBJ2-7, with D perhaps TRBD1 (6 bases). V was clipped by 5 bases and J by 3 bases, with 24 bases between them. The CDR3 loop spans 17 amino acids. Germline CDR1 reads SGHDT; CDR2 reads YYEEEE. Written as DNA, the CDR3 is TGTGCCAGCAGTGGCCGGCCCGGACAGTCCCTTAACTACGAGCAGTACTTC. Translated: CASSGRPGQSLNYEQYF.

This clone is medium-sized within its sample. The chain combines TRBV27 with TRBJ2-7; 12 bases are shared with TRBD1. CDR3 size: 15 residues. The V gene end was trimmed by 5 bases and the J gene end by 3 bases; junction bases not matched to a gene: 5. Germline assignment: CDR1 MNHEY and CDR2 SMNVEV (reference sequence). The CDR3 sequence: CASSTGTGGVYEQYF. As DNA, the CDR3 is TGTGCCAGCAGTACCGGGACAGGGGGCGTCTACGAGCAGTACTTC.

The chain carries TRBV19 and TRBJ2-5; TRBD2 matches 9 bases. Trimming took 5 bases from V and 6 from J; bases not matched to a gene: 4. Germline V lookup: CDR1 LNHDA, CDR2 SQIVND (reference sequence). This CDR3 is built from 13 residues. The CDR3 spells CASSAGTSQTQYF. The DNA of the CDR3 is TGTGCCAGTAGTGCCGGGACTAGCCAGACCCAGTACTTC. The full variable domain, in which reference TRBV19 and TRBJ2-5 provide the parts outside the CDR3, is DGGITQSPKYLFRKEGQNVTLSCEQNLNHDAMYWYRQDPGQGLRLIYYSQIVNDFQKGDIAEGYSVSREKKESFPLTVTSAQKNPTAFYLCASSAGTSQTQYFGPGTRLLVL.

The genes are TRBV30 and TRBJ2-4; 7 nucleotides line up with TRBD1. The CDR3 sequence is 16 residues long. Looked up from germline, CDR1 is GTSNPN and CDR2 is SVGIG (reference sequence). Losses at the gene ends were 5 bases for V and 3 bases for J; bases not matched to a gene: 13. The CDR3, as DNA: TGTGCCTGGGGACAAGAACAGGGGTTCGGCAAAAACATTCAGTACTTC. Translation gives CAWGQEQGFGKNIQYF.

The chain combines TRBV29-1 with TRBJ2-1; 7 bases line up with TRBD1. CDR3 length equals 13 residues. The J segment lost 5 bases and the V segment lost 6 bases, leaving 7 bases of the junction unmatched. Germline V gene sequence: CDR1 SQVTM, CDR2 ANQGSEA. This CDR3 reads CSVAGQVNNEQFF. The CDR3, as DNA: TGCAGCGTCGCCGGACAGGTCAACAATGAGCAGTTCTTC.

The rearrangement uses TRBV18 and TRBJ2-5; D not certain. The germline gives CDR1 KGHSH, CDR2 LQKENI. V gave up 0 bases and J gave up 9 bases, with 14 bases separating them. CDR3 size: 14 residues. This CDR3 is CASSPPGVGGSQYF. The CDR3 DNA reads as TGTGCCAGCTCACCACCCGGTGTGGGTGGCTCCCAGTACTTC. Full variable domain (outside the CDR3, taken from reference TRBV18 and TRBJ2-5): NAGVMQNPRHLVRRRGQEARLRCSPMKGHSHVYWYRQLPEEGLKFMVYLQKENIIDESGMPKERFSAEFPKEGPSILRIQQVVRGDSAAYFCASSPPGVGGSQYFGPGTRLLVL.

V is TRBV7-8 and J is TRBJ1-5, with 9 positions matching TRBD1. Germline CDR1 SGHVS, CDR2 FQNEAQ. CDR3 length: 15 amino acids. V dropped 4 bases and J dropped 6; count of bases not matched to a gene: 7. CDR3 in amino acids: CASSSGQGFGQPQHF. DNA for the CDR3: TGTGCCAGCAGCTCGGGACAGGGATTCGGTCAGCCCCAGCATTTT. Looking up the rest from reference TRBV7-8 and TRBJ1-5 gives the full variable domain: GAGVSQSPRYKVAKRGQDVALRCDPISGHVSLFWYQQALGQGPEFLTYFQNEAQLDKSGLPSDRFFAERPEGSVSTLKIQRTQQEDSAVYLCASSSGQGFGQPQHFGDGTRLSIL.

A few counts support this clone. The rearrangement links TRBV10-3 to TRBJ1-2; weak D call: TRBD1 (6 bases). The CDR3 covers 14 residues. With 2 bases removed from V and 5 bases from J, the gap between germline ends came to 12 bases. Per the germline V gene, CDR1 is ENHRY and CDR2 is SYGVKD. In DNA, the CDR3 is TGTGCCATCAGTGAGCAGGGGATAGGATATGGCTACACCTTC. It encodes CAISEQGIGYGYTF.

This clone was counted only a few times. V and J are TRBV5-1 and TRBJ1-5; D unresolved. The CDR3 has 15 residues. V lost 4 bases to trimming and J lost 3 bases, with 14 bases between them. Germline V gene sequence: CDR1 SGHRS, CDR2 YFSETQ. CDR3 protein: CASSPEGSDNQPQHF. The DNA for the CDR3 is TGCGCCAGCAGCCCCGAAGGTTCGGACAATCAGCCCCAGCATTTT.

This rearrangement joins TRBV27 to TRBJ2-1, with D unresolved. Germline V CDR1 and CDR2: MNHEY, SMNVEV (reference sequence). V shed 3 bases and J shed 4 bases, with 7 bases lying between them. The length of the CDR3 is 13 residues. The CDR3 DNA is TGTGCCAGCAGTTTCGGCTCATACAATGAGCAGTTCTTC. As protein: CASSFGSYNEQFF.

The rearrangement joins TRBV11-2 to TRBJ1-4; D call uncertain. The CDR3 is 16 amino acids. In germline, CDR1 is SGHAT, CDR2 FQNNGV. The V end lost 4 bases, the J end lost 3 bases, and 15 bases lay between the germline ends. The CDR3 protein is CASSSLLRGANEKLFF. The CDR3 region has the DNA TGTGCCAGCAGCTCCCTGTTAAGAGGAGCTAATGAAAAACTGTTTTTT.

The chain is built from TRBV5-4 and TRBJ2-3, with D perhaps matching TRBD1 (6 bases). The V gene's germline CDR1 is SGHNT and CDR2 YYREEE (reference sequence). The CDR3 runs 12 residues. The V end lost 4 bases, the J end lost 6 bases, and 9 bases lay between the germline ends. CDR3 coding DNA: TGTGCCAGCAGCCCTAGGGGGGATACGCAGTATTTT. This gives the protein CASSPRGDTQYF.

The rearrangement uses TRBV19 and TRBJ1-5; TRBD1 matches at 8 bases. The germline V gene encodes CDR1 LNHDA and CDR2 SQIVND (reference sequence). CDR3 length equals 16 residues. The V segment lost 6 bases and the J segment 2 bases; nucleotides outside the gene matches: 9. DNA for the CDR3: TGTGCCAGTAGGCCCGCAGGGGGACAGGGCAATCAGCCCCAGCATTTT. Residues: CASRPAGGQGNQPQHF.

The V gene is TRBV2, the J gene TRBJ2-1; D perhaps matches TRBD2 (7 bases). This CDR3 has 14 residues. Trimming cost V 3 bases and J 9 bases, with 15 bases left between them. Germline CDR1 is SNHLY and CDR2 is FYNNEI. CDR3 DNA sequence: TGTGCCAGCAGTGACAAACAGGGAGGGGGTGAGCAGTTCTTC. Its protein is CASSDKQGGGEQFF.

The chain uses TRBV19 and TRBJ2-7, with 7 bases matching TRBD1. The germline CDR1 and CDR2 sequences are LNHDA and SQIVND (reference sequence). With 5 bases clipped from V and 6 bases from J, the junction kept 4 bases outside the gene matches. This CDR3 is 12 amino acids long. This CDR3 reads CASSRQGGEQYF. CDR3 nucleotide sequence: TGTGCCAGTAGTCGACAGGGCGGCGAGCAGTACTTC.

The chain couples TRBV25-1 to TRBJ2-2, with 8 nucleotides matching TRBD2. Germline CDR1 is MGHDK and CDR2 is SYGVNS. After removal of 3 bases from V and 6 bases from J, the junction contained 9 bases not matched to a gene. The CDR3 has 16 amino acids. The CDR3 coding sequence is TGTGCCAGCAGTGACATCAGCGGGAGAGGTGCCGGGGAGCTGTTTTTT. Amino acids: CASSDISGRGAGELFF.

CDR3 residues: CASSPPAGVSTDTQYF. The CDR3 DNA follows: TGTGCCAGCAGTCCCCCGGCGGGGGTAAGCACAGATACGCAGTATTTT. The chain uses TRBV2 and TRBJ2-3, with TRBD2 matching 7 bases. Germline CDR1 and CDR2: SNHLY and FYNNEI. V lost 5 bases and J lost 0; bases outside the gene matches: 8. This CDR3 region has 16 residues.

The chain recombines TRBV2 with TRBJ2-1, with D perhaps TRBD1 or TRBD2 (5 bases each). The V end lost 5 bases, the J end lost 12 bases, and 17 bases lay between the germline ends. The germline gives CDR1 SNHLY, CDR2 FYNNEI. This CDR3 contains 13 residues. The CDR3 nucleotides are TGTGCCAGCAGTCTCGGCGGAGGAAGGGGGCAGTTCTTC. This encodes CASSLGGGRGQFF.